One sample yielded the 32 T cell receptor beta chains listed below, sequenced in a study of cytomegalovirus exposure and HLA in healthy donors. The PCR contained 60 Vbeta and 13 Jbeta primers. Sequencing was performed with immunoSEQ multiplex PCR; in TCRdb, only in-frame clones are kept and a portion is missing. The sample includes about 91,000 clones, 55% to 65% of them seen just once. Sequenced material: PBMCs. The source of these receptors is a human donor in good health.

The CDR3 region has the DNA TGTGCCAGCATGTGGGACTCCGGGGGGGAGACCCAGTACTTC. Encoded protein: CASMWDSGGETQYF. The chain has TRBV2 and TRBJ2-5, with 7 nucleotides matching TRBD2. Germline V gene data show CDR1 as SNHLY and CDR2 as FYNNEI. V gave up 7 bases and J gave up 5 bases; unmatched junction bases: 10. This CDR3 region has 14 residues.

The V and J genes are TRBV2 and TRBJ2-3, with D possibly TRBD2 on 6 matching bases. The V end was cut by 7 bases, the J end by 2 bases, with 10 bases between. The V gene's germline CDR1 is SNHLY and CDR2 FYNNEI. The CDR3 runs 13 residues. CDR3: CASNRGITDTQYF. The CDR3 DNA reads TGTGCCAGCAATCGGGGGATCACAGATACGCAGTATTTT.

The chain links TRBV5-1 to TRBJ1-1; D perhaps matches TRBD1 (5 bases). This CDR3 is 15 amino acids long. With 2 bases removed from V and 1 base from J, the gap between germline ends came to 12 bases. Germline V gives CDR1 SGHRS, CDR2 YFSETQ. Written as DNA, the CDR3 is TGCGCCAGCAGCTTACAGGAGGGAGGGAACACTGAAGCTTTCTTT. This translates into CASSLQEGGNTEAFF.

The V and J genes are TRBV14 and TRBJ1-1; D may be TRBD1 (5 bases). Germline V lookup: CDR1 SGHDN, CDR2 FVKESK. The V end was cut by 1 base, the J end by 6 bases, with 12 bases between. This CDR3 spans 14 amino acids. CDR3 protein: CASSQVQGVAEAFF. The CDR3, as DNA: TGTGCCAGCAGCCAAGTCCAGGGTGTGGCTGAAGCTTTCTTT.

As to this clone: One junction end does not reproduce the germline sequence, and a read error may be involved. The CDR3 protein is CASSQVRAPLYGYNF. CDR3 nucleotide sequence: TGCGCCAGCAGCCAAGTCAGGGCCCCTCTCTATGGCTACAACTTC. This sequence joins TRBV4-3 and TRBJ1-2; D is perhaps TRBD1 (5 bases). This CDR3 has 15 residues. In germline, CDR1 is LGHNA, CDR2 YSLEER.

The chain is built from TRBV7-8 and TRBJ2-7, with 9 bases fitting TRBD1. The junction had 8 bases not matched to a gene; V was cut back by 5 bases and J by 0 bases. Germline V gene data show CDR1 as SGHVS and CDR2 as FQNEAQ. This CDR3 is 16 amino acids long. This CDR3 reads CASSPRPTGGSYEQYF. CDR3 sequence (DNA): TGTGCCAGCAGCCCTAGGCCGACAGGGGGCTCCTACGAGCAGTACTTC. Full variable domain (missing parts from reference TRBV7-8 and TRBJ2-7): GAGVSQSPRYKVAKRGQDVALRCDPISGHVSLFWYQQALGQGPEFLTYFQNEAQLDKSGLPSDRFFAERPEGSVSTLKIQRTQQEDSAVYLCASSPRPTGGSYEQYFGPGTRLTVT.

The genes are TRBV9 and TRBJ2-5, with D possibly TRBD1 on 6 matching bases. The DNA end lines up better with TRBJ2-7; the J call may be wrong. The CDR3 is made up of 14 amino acids. Germline V gives CDR1 SGDLS, CDR2 YYNGEE. The CDR3 region has the DNA TGTGCCAGCAGCGTAGGAGGGGGTGGTTACGAGCAGTACTTC. Translating it yields CASSVGGGGYEQYF.

This rearrangement joins TRBV9 to TRBJ2-5; a weak D match, TRBD2 (6 bases). The CDR3 sequence is 16 residues long. V dropped 2 bases and J dropped 2 bases, with 16 bases sitting between them. The germline V gene encodes CDR1 SGDLS and CDR2 YYNGEE. DNA of the CDR3: TGTGCCAGCAGCGTTAGTACGGGCGGGGCTCAAGAGACCCAGTACTTC. Translated: CASSVSTGGAQETQYF.

The chain has TRBV6-5 and TRBJ1-5, with a possible D match to TRBD1 (5 bases). Germline V gives CDR1 MNHEY, CDR2 SVGAGI. The CDR3 loop spans 13 amino acids. Trimming took 6 bases from V and 7 from J, leaving 13 bases between them. The CDR3 DNA reads as TGTGCCAGCAGCATACAGGAAGGCCAGCCCCAGCATTTT. Its protein product is CASSIQEGQPQHF.

V is TRBV7-8 and J is TRBJ2-1; 13 bases agree with TRBD2. J lost 10 bases, V lost 5 bases, and 14 bases had no gene match. The CDR3 totals 17 residues. Germline-derived CDR1 and CDR2 are SGHVS and FQNEAQ. The CDR3 sequence is CASSPRGRTSGGGEQFF. The CDR3 DNA sequence: TGTGCCAGCAGCCCCCGAGGTAGGACTAGCGGGGGTGGAGAGCAGTTCTTC. The full variable domain, its missing parts supplied by reference TRBV7-8 and TRBJ2-1, is GAGVSQSPRYKVAKRGQDVALRCDPISGHVSLFWYQQALGQGPEFLTYFQNEAQLDKSGLPSDRFFAERPEGSVSTLKIQRTQQEDSAVYLCASSPRGRTSGGGEQFFGPGTRLTVL.

The chain couples TRBV11-2 to TRBJ2-7, with 7 bases identical to TRBD1. CDR1 SGHAT and CDR2 FQNNGV come from the germline V gene. The length of the CDR3 is 14 residues. Trimming at V came to 5 bases and at J to 3 bases, leaving 7 bases not matched to a gene. CDR3 nucleotides: TGTGCCAGCAGCCCCTGGACAGGAGGCTACGAGCAGTACTTC. Its protein product is CASSPWTGGYEQYF.

This clone was observed once. The V and J genes are TRBV9 and TRBJ2-5; 9 bases are a match to TRBD1. CDR3 size: 16 residues. After removal of 0 bases from V and 5 bases from J, the junction contained 8 bases not matched to a gene. Germline CDR1 is SGDLS and CDR2 is YYNGEE. The CDR3 loop reads CASSVGGTGGRETQYF. DNA for the CDR3: TGTGCCAGCAGCGTAGGTGGTACAGGGGGCCGGGAGACCCAGTACTTC.

Notes on this clone: This CDR3 fails to terminate in the conserved phenylalanine or tryptophan, so it likely reflects a read error. The chain couples TRBV7-3 to TRBJ1-1; 9 nucleotides match TRBD1. Germline loops: CDR1 SGHTA, CDR2 FQGTGA. The V gene end was trimmed by 6 bases and the J gene end by 5 bases; junction bases not matched to a gene: 4. This CDR3 is built from 13 residues. CDR3 region: CASREGQGTEAFL. CDR3 in DNA: TGTGCCAGCAGGGAAGGACAGGGGACTGAAGCTTTCTTG.

CDR3 residues: CASSQDIYPSGGRETQYF. The CDR3 DNA reads TGTGCCAGCAGCCAAGATATCTATCCTAGCGGGGGGCGAGAGACCCAGTACTTC. J is TRBJ2-5 and V is TRBV14, with TRBD2 identical over 11 bases. In germline, CDR1 is SGHDN, CDR2 FVKESK. The CDR3 length is 18 residues. V was pared by 0 bases and J by 4 bases, with 10 bases of the junction left unmatched.

This clone has a handful of counts. Different DNA sequences within this sample yield the same CDR3. V gene TRBV18 combines with J gene TRBJ1-2; possibly TRBD1 for D (5 bases). V lost 3 bases, J lost 2 bases, and 7 bases lay in between. Germline CDR1 KGHSH, CDR2 LQKENI. CDR3 length: 13 amino acids. The CDR3 spells CASSPRQNYGYTF. The CDR3 nucleotides read TGTGCCAGCTCACCCCGACAGAACTATGGCTACACCTTC.

The V call is TRBV7-9, the J call TRBJ1-2, with 8 bases aligning to TRBD1. CDR1 and CDR2 from the germline V gene are SEHNR and FQNEAQ (reference sequence). With V trimmed by 4 bases and J by 4 bases, 2 bases remained unmatched. The CDR3 is 13 residues long. The CDR3 loop is CASSSGGFYGYTF. CDR3 sequence (DNA): TGTGCCAGCAGCTCAGGGGGCTTCTATGGCTACACCTTC.

V is TRBV11-2 and J is TRBJ1-3; D is unclear. This CDR3 has 14 amino acids. V lost 5 bases, J lost 0 bases, and 8 bases lay in between. Germline V gene data show CDR1 as SGHAT and CDR2 as FQNNGV. In nucleotides, the CDR3 is TGTGCCAGCAGCCTAGTATTCTCTGGAAACACCATATATTTT. Residues: CASSLVFSGNTIYF.

The V call is TRBV2, the J call TRBJ1-4, with a tentative D call TRBD1 (5 bases). In germline, CDR1 is SNHLY, CDR2 FYNNEI. The CDR3 runs 11 residues. Trimming cost V 6 bases and J 8 bases, with 7 bases left between them. The CDR3 protein is CASSRQEKLFF. CDR3 DNA sequence: TGTGCCAGCAGCCGACAGGAAAAACTGTTTTTT.

This clone was observed a handful of times. The chain employs TRBV7-2 and TRBJ2-3, with TRBD2 matching over 10 bases. CDR1 and CDR2 from the germline V gene are SGHTA and FQGNSA. V was clipped by 1 base and J by 4 bases; unmatched bases: 11. The CDR3 contains 18 residues. The CDR3 sequence is CASSLERLAGVNADTQYF. CDR3 sequence (DNA): TGTGCCAGCAGCTTAGAAAGGCTAGCGGGGGTAAATGCAGATACGCAGTATTTT.

The V gene is TRBV2, the J gene TRBJ2-7; the match to TRBD1 covers 9 bases. In germline, CDR1 is SNHLY, CDR2 FYNNEI. This CDR3 has 14 amino acids. J gave up 2 bases and V 7 bases, and 6 bases lay outside the gene matches. The CDR3 reads CASITGTGTYEQYF. CDR3 nucleotide sequence: TGTGCCAGCATAACGGGGACAGGGACCTACGAGCAGTACTTC.

The chain joins TRBV9 to TRBJ2-3; D is unclear. V lost 3 bases and J 4 bases, leaving 6 bases between the germline ends. Germline loops: CDR1 SGDLS, CDR2 YYNGEE. This CDR3 comprises 12 residues. Here the CDR3 DNA reads TGTGCCAGCAGCGCCCGGGCAGATACGCAGTATTTT. This encodes CASSARADTQYF.

In nucleotides, the CDR3 is TGCGCCAGCAGCTTGGGGCCTGGAAACACCATATATTTT. Amino acid sequence: CASSLGPGNTIYF. The chain links TRBV5-1 to TRBJ1-3; no clear D. This CDR3 spans 13 amino acids. Germline CDR1 reads SGHRS; CDR2 reads YFSETQ. Trimming left V 0 bases short and J 2 bases short, with 3 bases between.

This chain connects TRBV14 to TRBJ2-1; 7 bases line up with TRBD2. The CDR3 totals 15 residues. Germline CDR1 is SGHDN and CDR2 is FVKESK. J was trimmed by 11 bases and V by 0 bases; bases with no gene match: 10. The CDR3 loop is CASSQDWASGSKQFF. CDR3 in DNA: TGTGCCAGCAGCCAAGATTGGGCTAGCGGTAGTAAGCAGTTCTTC.

CDR3 region: CASSLAWTGGGELFF. In DNA, the CDR3 is TGTGCCAGCAGCTTAGCCTGGACAGGGGGCGGGGAGCTGTTTTTT. The chain couples TRBV7-9 to TRBJ2-2, with TRBD1 matching 10 bases. The CDR3 loop spans 15 amino acids. With 0 bases clipped from V and 7 bases from J, the junction kept 2 bases outside the gene matches. Per germline, CDR1 SEHNR and CDR2 FQNEAQ (reference sequence).

This chain uses TRBV9 with TRBJ2-1, with D maybe TRBD2 (5 bases). Germline values: CDR1 SGDLS, CDR2 YYNGEE. V shed 2 bases and J shed 3 bases, with 12 bases lying between them. The CDR3 consists of 15 residues. The CDR3 region is CASSVSGTLYNEQFF. In DNA form, the CDR3 reads TGTGCCAGCAGCGTGAGCGGAACCCTCTACAATGAGCAGTTCTTC.

The V and J genes are TRBV6-5 and TRBJ2-7; a possible D gene is TRBD2 (7 bases). Germline lookup yields CDR1 MNHEY and CDR2 SVGAGI. This CDR3 comprises 16 residues. V lost 2 bases, J lost 1 base, and 15 bases lay in between. CDR3 residues: CASSYEGGGLSYEQYF. In nucleotides, the CDR3 is TGTGCCAGCAGTTACGAGGGGGGGGGCCTTTCCTACGAGCAGTACTTC.

This clone has only a few counts. The genes are TRBV5-1 and TRBJ2-1, with 8 bases lining up with TRBD2. Germline CDR1 and CDR2: SGHRS and YFSETQ. The CDR3 extends over 15 amino acids. Germline trimming cut 5 bases from V and 2 bases from J; bases unmatched to any gene: 6. DNA of the CDR3: TGCGCCAGCAGTATGCGCGGGGGGACCTACAATGAGCAGTTCTTC. Amino acids: CASSMRGGTYNEQFF.

This chain joins TRBV5-3 and TRBJ1-2, with D perhaps TRBD1 (5 bases). TRBV5-3 is an ORF, and what it does is uncertain. Trimming stripped 0 bases from V and 4 bases from J, with 16 bases between. The CDR3 has 16 residues. CDR3 sequence: CARSLVHPGGIYGYTF. CDR3 in DNA: TGTGCCAGAAGCTTGGTACACCCGGGGGGGATCTATGGCTACACCTTC.

In nucleotides, the CDR3 is TGCAGCGGTGGTTCCGGGACAAACACCTATGGCTACACCTTC. Translating it yields CSGGSGTNTYGYTF. The chain couples TRBV29-1 to TRBJ1-2; weak D call: TRBD1 (6 bases). Between the trimmed V and J ends, which lost 7 bases and 4 bases, there was a span of 19 bases. Germline assignment: CDR1 SQVTM and CDR2 ANQGSEA. CDR3 length: 14 amino acids. The full variable domain, in which reference TRBV29-1 and TRBJ1-2 provide the parts outside the CDR3, is SAVISQKPSRDICQRGTSLTIQCQVDSQVTMMFWYRQQPGQSLTLIATANQGSEATYESGFVIDKFPISRPNLTFSTLTVSNMSPEDSSIYLCSGGSGTNTYGYTFGSGTRLTVV.

This clone was observed a handful of times. The CDR3: CASYMTAYYGYTF. Written as DNA, the CDR3 is TGTGCCAGCTACATGACAGCCTACTATGGCTACACCTTC. V gene TRBV2 combines with J gene TRBJ1-2; possibly TRBD1 for D (5 bases). Germline-derived CDR1 and CDR2 are SNHLY and FYNNEI. The CDR3 contains 13 residues. V was cut by 8 bases and J by 3 bases, with 13 bases left in between.

This clone appeared a few times. V gene TRBV19 combines with J gene TRBJ2-2; 9 positions match TRBD2. Germline CDR1 is LNHDA and CDR2 is SQIVND (reference sequence). The CDR3 is 16 residues long. The V gene end was trimmed by 5 bases and the J gene end by 3 bases; junction bases not matched to a gene: 7. In DNA, the CDR3 is TGTGCCAGTAGTCCCTCAGCGGGGGGTTACACCGGGGAGCTGTTTTTT. Protein: CASSPSAGGYTGELFF.

The chain couples TRBV7-3 to TRBJ2-3, with D perhaps TRBD2 (7 bases). V lost 8 bases, J lost 8 bases, and 23 bases lay in between. CDR1 is SGHTA and CDR2 is FQGTGA in the germline V gene. This CDR3 has 15 amino acids. The CDR3 DNA follows: TGTGCCAGCGCGAGAGGGGGGAGGGTCTCGGCTACGCAGTATTTT. It translates to CASARGGRVSATQYF.